The clone carrying this T cell receptor (beta chain) came up a few times. This sample was included in a study of blood T cell repertoires in COVID-19. Overall study context: Sources were T cells, B-cell-depleted T cells, or PBMCs; the material itself was cDNA or gDNA.

This CDR3 region has 16 residues. Germline CDR1 MNHEY, CDR2 SMNVEV (reference sequence). J lost 0 bases, V lost 0 bases, and 5 bases had no gene match. Per the study methods: Using reference gene primer amplification, nucleated cell counts were estimated. The assay was immunoSEQ multiplex PCR, and TCRdb's table has in-frame clones only and misses some. V and J calls and clone size come straight from that table; D and trimming were deduced from the DNA. There are about 140,000 clones in the sample; roughly 86% occur only once, and approximately 8.3% lies in the top ten. The sequence was obtained from a woman aged 60-75 years with acute or convalescent COVID-19. Sequenced material: peripheral blood. The chain joins TRBV27 to TRBJ2-7; 7 nucleotides agree with TRBD2. The CDR3 coding sequence is TGTGCCAGCAGTTTATCGATCGGGGGGAGCTCCTACGAGCAGTACTTC. Translation gives CASSLSIGGSSYEQYF.